This note documents a single T cell receptor beta chain sequence. This CDR3 has 14 amino acids. V lost 4 bases and J 4 bases, leaving 14 bases between the germline ends. Germline CDR1 SGHNT, CDR2 YYREEE (reference sequence). Profiled with immunoSEQ multiplex PCR; TCRdb holds only in-frame clones, not every one. The repertoire consists of around 190,000 clones, with 76% occurring once and the leading ten covering about a sixth. This specimen belongs to a study of blood T cell repertoires in COVID-19. The sample consisted of PBMCs or T cells enriched from blood (not recorded which). This chain uses TRBV5-4 with TRBJ1-2; D may be TRBD1 (6 bases). The TCR sequence derives from a woman in her fifties or sixties with acute COVID-19. The CDR3 sequence: CASSIQGLSYGYTF. The CDR3, as DNA: TGTGCCAGCAGCATACAGGGCCTTAGCTATGGCTACACCTTC.